Shown below are 27 T cell receptor beta chains from a single sample sequenced in a study of T-cell reconstitution after alpha-beta-depleted transplantation in children. Construction of the TCRbeta library involved unique molecular identifiers. TCRdb re-called the PCR reads through MiXCR, storing one row per CDR3 protein. This table has a few hundred thousand distinct CDR3 sequences, roughly 30% appearing once. Specimen: PBMCs, collected before TCRalphabeta/CD19-depleted stem cell transplant. The receptors originated from a boy in the first two years of life with Wiskott-Aldrich syndrome, due to receive a stem cell transplant.

The CDR3 nucleotides are TGCGCCAGCAGCTGGCTAGTCTCCTACAATGAGCAGTTCTTC. This translates into CASSWLVSYNEQFF. The chain combines TRBV5-1 with TRBJ2-1, with unresolved D. Trimming removed 3 bases from V and 0 bases from J, with 7 bases in between. The CDR3 has 14 amino acids. The V gene's germline CDR1 is SGHRS and CDR2 YFSETQ.

V gene TRBV28 combines with J gene TRBJ2-7, with a weak D call TRBD1 (6 bases). The CDR3 is made up of 13 amino acids. Germline assignment: CDR1 MDHEN and CDR2 SYDVKM. Trimming took 7 bases from V and 2 from J, leaving 12 bases between them. CDR3 sequence: CASTHGGPYEQYF. The CDR3 DNA reads as TGTGCCAGCACACATGGGGGCCCCTACGAGCAGTACTTC.

The chain carries TRBV6-1 and TRBJ1-3; D possibly corresponds to TRBD1 (6 bases). The CDR3 has 15 amino acids. Trimming stripped 2 bases from V and 3 bases from J, with 11 bases between. Germline lookup yields CDR1 MNHNS and CDR2 SASEGT. Written as DNA, the CDR3 is TGTGCCAGCAGTGAAACGGGGGCGAATGGAAACACCATATATTTT. It codes for CASSETGANGNTIYF.

The rearrangement uses TRBV20-1 and TRBJ2-5; tentatively, D is TRBD2 (5 bases). The CDR3 covers 14 residues. V dropped 0 bases and J dropped 5 bases, with 13 bases sitting between them. The germline V gene has CDR1 DFQATT and CDR2 SNEGSKA (reference sequence). Written as DNA, the CDR3 is TGCAGTGCTAGAGATCCGGGCCCGGGGGAGACCCAGTACTTC. It specifies CSARDPGPGETQYF.

The DNA of the CDR3 is TGTGCCATCAGTGAGGGACTAGCGGGGAGGGGGTACGAGCAGTACTTC. Translated, it gives CAISEGLAGRGYEQYF. V is TRBV10-3 and J is TRBJ2-7; 12 bases line up with TRBD2. This CDR3 has 16 residues. The germline V gene encodes CDR1 ENHRY and CDR2 SYGVKD. V gave up 2 bases and J gave up 4 bases; unmatched junction bases: 6.

This clonotype was counted between two and nine times. This chain uses TRBV2 with TRBJ1-4; D is perhaps TRBD1 (5 bases). The CDR3 has 13 amino acids. V lost 4 bases and J 10 bases, leaving 13 bases between the germline ends. Germline V gives CDR1 SNHLY, CDR2 FYNNEI. In DNA form, the CDR3 reads TGTGCCAGCAGTGTCCAGGGAAAGGGAAAACTGTTTTTT. Its protein product is CASSVQGKGKLFF.

The genes are TRBV12-3 or TRBV12-4 and TRBJ1-2; 8 bases fit TRBD1. The CDR3 is made up of 14 amino acids. J was trimmed by 4 bases and V by 5 bases; bases with no gene match: 6. The CDR3 loop is CASSGQGPAYGYTF. The CDR3 DNA is TGTGCCAGCAGTGGACAGGGACCGGCCTATGGCTACACCTTC.

The rearrangement uses TRBV12-5 and TRBJ2-1; 15 nucleotides align to TRBD2. CDR3 size: 15 residues. Germline CDR1 reads LGHNT; CDR2 reads FRNRAP. The junction had 7 bases not matched to a gene; V was cut back by 6 bases and J by 10 bases. CDR3 residues: CASGPGTSGRPEQFF. The CDR3 DNA reads TGTGCTAGTGGCCCCGGGACTAGCGGGAGGCCAGAGCAGTTCTTC.

V and J are TRBV10-3 and TRBJ2-7; TRBD2 aligns across 9 bases. The CDR3 totals 16 residues. The germline gives CDR1 ENHRY, CDR2 SYGVKD. V was pared by 5 bases and J by 7 bases, with 15 bases of the junction left unmatched. CDR3 DNA sequence: TGTGCCATCAGTTGGCTAGCGGGGTCTCCTAAGGGGGAGCAGTACTTC. Translation: CAISWLAGSPKGEQYF.

The table lists this clonotype with a few counts. As DNA, the CDR3 is TGCAGTGCTAGATTAGCGGGAGGGAGTAATGAGCAGTTCTTC. This gives the protein CSARLAGGSNEQFF. V is TRBV20-1 and J is TRBJ2-1, with 11 bases aligning to TRBD2. This CDR3 has 14 amino acids. Per germline, CDR1 DFQATT and CDR2 SNEGSKA (reference sequence). V was clipped by 2 bases and J by 7 bases; unmatched bases: 4.

V and J are TRBV30 and TRBJ2-7; D gene ambiguous. With 1 base removed from V and 3 bases from J, the gap between germline ends came to 16 bases. The germline CDR1 and CDR2 sequences are GTSNPN and SVGIG (reference sequence). This CDR3 is 15 amino acids long. The chain's CDR3 is CAWSAIKAVVYEQYF. As DNA, the CDR3 is TGTGCCTGGAGTGCTATAAAAGCTGTAGTCTACGAGCAGTACTTC. The entire variable domain, with the rest obtained from reference TRBV30 and TRBJ2-7, is as follows: SQTIHQWPATLVQPVGSPLSLECTVEGTSNPNLYWYRQAAGRGLQLLFYSVGIGQISSEVPQNLSASRPQDRQFILSSKKLLLSDSGFYLCAWSAIKAVVYEQYFGPGTRLTVT.

The rearrangement uses TRBV12-3 or TRBV12-4 and TRBJ2-5; 8 bases map to TRBD1. The CDR3 has 14 amino acids. Trimming took 5 bases from V and 14 from J; bases not matched to a gene: 16. CDR3 nucleotide sequence: TGTGCCAGCAGTAACGCAGGGGGCAGCGCGGGAAATTACTTC. The encoded protein is CASSNAGGSAGNYF.

By frequency in the sample, this clonotype is medium-sized. This chain connects TRBV27 to TRBJ2-1, with 10 bases that match TRBD1. CDR1 and CDR2 (germline): MNHEY, SMNVEV (reference sequence). The length of the CDR3 is 17 residues. Trimming removed 0 bases from V and 2 bases from J; junction bases left unmatched: 4. In DNA form, the CDR3 reads TGTGCCAGCAGTTTATCGGTAGGGACAGGGGCCTACAATGAGCAGTTCTTC. Amino acid sequence: CASSLSVGTGAYNEQFF.

This clonotype appeared a single time. This clone may be a read error of a much larger clone one base away. This chain links TRBV28 with TRBJ2-7; a possible D gene is TRBD1 (5 bases). Germline V CDR1 and CDR2: MDHEN, SYDVKM. This CDR3 has 14 residues. CDR3 loop: CASSPGLSGYEHYF. The DNA for the CDR3 is TGTGCCAGCAGTCCAGGGCTGTCAGGCTACGAGCACTACTTC.

This clonotype was seen a handful of times. The chain uses TRBV7-9 and TRBJ1-3, with 7 bases that match TRBD1. Germline CDR1 and CDR2: SEHNR and FQNEAQ (reference sequence). After removal of 3 bases from V and 0 bases from J, the junction contained 2 bases not matched to a gene. The CDR3 loop spans 15 amino acids. The CDR3 sequence: CASSFPGGSGNTIYF. In nucleotides, the CDR3 is TGTGCCAGCAGCTTCCCAGGGGGCTCTGGAAACACCATATATTTT.

CDR3 sequence (DNA): TGTGCCAGAAAAACAGGGGCCGATTTAAATGAGCAGTTCTTC. Translation: CARKTGADLNEQFF. This chain uses TRBV6-4 with TRBJ2-1; TRBD1 matches at 7 bases. CDR3 length: 14 residues. Germline V gives CDR1 MRHNA, CDR2 SNTAGT. The ends lost 9 bases at V and 7 bases at J; junction bases unmatched: 12.

Only a few counts were recorded for this clonotype. The V call is TRBV10-3, the J call TRBJ2-1, with 12 bases identical to TRBD2. The V gene's germline CDR1 is ENHRY and CDR2 SYGVKD. The ends lost 6 bases at V and 10 bases at J; junction bases unmatched: 4. The CDR3 covers 13 residues. This CDR3 is CAIRSSGGEEQFF. CDR3 nucleotide sequence: TGTGCCATCAGATCTAGCGGGGGGGAGGAGCAGTTCTTC.

The chain employs TRBV6-2 or TRBV6-3 and TRBJ2-1; TRBD2 is a possible D gene (6 bases). The CDR3 is 16 residues long. The V end lost 0 bases, the J end lost 4 bases, and 13 bases lay between the germline ends. The germline V gene encodes CDR1 MNHEY and CDR2 SVGEGT. CDR3 protein: CASSYSASGHYNEQFF. The DNA of the CDR3 is TGTGCCAGCAGTTACTCCGCGAGCGGGCATTACAATGAGCAGTTCTTC.

V gene TRBV5-1 combines with J gene TRBJ2-7, with TRBD1 as a possible D gene (6 bases). The CDR3 has 15 residues. The V gene lost 1 base and the J gene lost 0 bases, with 11 bases spanning the gap. The germline gives CDR1 SGHRS, CDR2 YFSETQ. The CDR3 coding sequence is TGCGCCAGCAGCTTGACCAGGGGTCCCTCCTACGAGCAGTACTTC. This translates into CASSLTRGPSYEQYF. The full variable domain, its missing parts supplied by reference TRBV5-1 and TRBJ2-7, is KAGVTQTPRYLIKTRGQQVTLSCSPISGHRSVSWYQQTPGQGLQFLFEYFSETQRNKGNFPGRFSGRQFSNSRSEMNVSTLELGDSALYLCASSLTRGPSYEQYFGPGTRLTVT.

The chain combines TRBV10-3 with TRBJ2-1; 12 bases agree with TRBD2. This CDR3 spans 16 amino acids. Trimming at V came to 3 bases and at J to 6 bases, leaving 6 bases not matched to a gene. Germline CDR1 is ENHRY and CDR2 is SYGVKD. The CDR3 reads CAISDWSSGRANEQFF. In DNA, the CDR3 is TGTGCCATCAGTGACTGGTCTAGCGGGAGGGCCAATGAGCAGTTCTTC.

V is TRBV7-6 and J is TRBJ1-2; D is uncertain. The CDR3 consists of 13 residues. Trimming shortened V by 0 bases and J by 6 bases, and 8 bases separated the two germline ends. Germline loops: CDR1 SGHVS, CDR2 FNYEAQ. The CDR3 DNA is TGTGCCAGCAGCTTAGCGCCCTCGAATGGCTACACCTTC. Translated, it gives CASSLAPSNGYTF.

This clonotype occurred many times. The chain recombines TRBV7-2 with TRBJ2-1; D gene uncertain. Trimming removed 2 bases at V and 1 base at J, with 9 bases between. This CDR3 is built from 15 residues. Germline CDR1 SGHTA, CDR2 FQGNSA. The chain's CDR3 is CASSLSQPSYNEQFF. The CDR3 DNA is TGTGCCAGCAGCTTAAGCCAGCCTTCCTACAATGAGCAGTTCTTC.

The chain recombines TRBV12-3 or TRBV12-4 with TRBJ2-2; a weak D match, TRBD2 (6 bases). Trimming removed 7 bases from V and 7 bases from J, with 10 bases in between. This CDR3 contains 12 residues. The CDR3 DNA sequence: TGTGCCAGCACACCCGGGGGCGGGGAGCTGTTTTTT. Protein: CASTPGGGELFF.

The CDR3 nucleotides read TGTGCCAGCAGCTTGGTTACCGCTGGTACGCAGTATTTT. Its translation is CASSLVTAGTQYF. The chain couples TRBV5-6 to TRBJ2-3; D unclear. CDR1 is SGHDT and CDR2 is YYEEEE in the germline V gene. The CDR3 spans 13 residues. V lost 0 bases and J lost 8, with 10 bases in between. Variable domain in full (rest from reference TRBV5-6 and TRBJ2-3): DAGVTQSPTHLIKTRGQQVTLRCSPKSGHDTVSWYQQALGQGPQFIFQYYEEEERQRGNFPDRFSGHQFPNYSSELNVNALLLGDSALYLCASSLVTAGTQYFGPGTRLTVL.

The chain recombines TRBV5-1 with TRBJ2-3; TRBD2 aligns across 7 bases. This CDR3 has 14 residues. J was trimmed by 4 bases and V by 4 bases; bases with no gene match: 6. The germline V gene encodes CDR1 SGHRS and CDR2 YFSETQ. CDR3 in amino acids: CASSSGAVADTQYF. In DNA, the CDR3 is TGCGCCAGCAGCAGCGGGGCAGTTGCAGATACGCAGTATTTT.

The CDR3 is CASSPMTGPGANVLTF. The CDR3 DNA is TGCGCCAGCAGCCCAATGACAGGGCCTGGGGCCAACGTCCTGACTTTC. The rearrangement links TRBV5-1 to TRBJ2-6; 7 nucleotides align to TRBD1. This CDR3 region has 16 residues. Per the germline V gene, CDR1 is SGHRS and CDR2 is YFSETQ. V lost 4 bases and J lost 2; bases outside the gene matches: 6. Full variable domain (rest looked up from reference TRBV5-1 and TRBJ2-6): KAGVTQTPRYLIKTRGQQVTLSCSPISGHRSVSWYQQTPGQGLQFLFEYFSETQRNKGNFPGRFSGRQFSNSRSEMNVSTLELGDSALYLCASSPMTGPGANVLTFGAGSRLTVL.

J is TRBJ2-5 and V is TRBV12-3 or TRBV12-4, with a tentative D call TRBD2 (6 bases). This CDR3 is built from 17 residues. Trimming shortened V by 2 bases and J by 1 base, and 17 bases separated the two germline ends. The CDR3 region has the DNA TGTGCCAGCAGTTTAAAATTGGGGGGATACCTCCAAGAGACCCAGTACTTC. Amino acid sequence: CASSLKLGGYLQETQYF.